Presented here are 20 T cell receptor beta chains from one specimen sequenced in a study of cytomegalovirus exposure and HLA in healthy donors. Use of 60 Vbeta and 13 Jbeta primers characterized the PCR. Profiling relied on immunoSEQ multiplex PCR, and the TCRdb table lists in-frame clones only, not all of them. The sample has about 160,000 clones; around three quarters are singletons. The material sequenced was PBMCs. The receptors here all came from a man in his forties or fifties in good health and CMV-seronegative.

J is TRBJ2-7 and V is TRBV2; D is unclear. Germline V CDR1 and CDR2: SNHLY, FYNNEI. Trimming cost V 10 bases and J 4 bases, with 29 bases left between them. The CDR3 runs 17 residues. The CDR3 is CAISILDGVRKFYEQYV. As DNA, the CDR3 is TGTGCCATCTCCATTCTTGACGGCGTCAGGAAGTTTTACGAGCAGTACGTC.

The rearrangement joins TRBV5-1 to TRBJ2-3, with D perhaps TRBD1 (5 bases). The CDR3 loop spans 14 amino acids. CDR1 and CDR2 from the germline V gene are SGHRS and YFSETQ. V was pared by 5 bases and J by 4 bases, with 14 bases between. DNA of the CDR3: TGCGCCAGCAGGGACCCTCAAGGGGCAGATACGCAGTATTTT. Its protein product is CASRDPQGADTQYF.

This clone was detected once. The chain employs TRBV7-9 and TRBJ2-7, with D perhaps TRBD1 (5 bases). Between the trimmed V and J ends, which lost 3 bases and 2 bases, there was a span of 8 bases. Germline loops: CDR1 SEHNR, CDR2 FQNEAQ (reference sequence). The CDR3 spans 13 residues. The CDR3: CASSFGHTYEQYF. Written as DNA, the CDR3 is TGTGCCAGCAGCTTTGGACATACCTACGAGCAGTACTTC.

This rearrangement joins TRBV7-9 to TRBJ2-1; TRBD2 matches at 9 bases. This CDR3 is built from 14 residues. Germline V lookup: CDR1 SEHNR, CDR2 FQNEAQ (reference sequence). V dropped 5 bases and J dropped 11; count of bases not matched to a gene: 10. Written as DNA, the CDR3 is TGTGCCAGCAGCCCTCTAGCGGGACCCGAGAAGCAGTTCTTC. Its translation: CASSPLAGPEKQFF.

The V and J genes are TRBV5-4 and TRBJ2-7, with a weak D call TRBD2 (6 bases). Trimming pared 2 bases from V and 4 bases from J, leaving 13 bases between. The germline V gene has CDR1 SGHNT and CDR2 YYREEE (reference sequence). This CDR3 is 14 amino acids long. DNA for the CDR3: TGTGCCAGCAGCTTTGGGCCGGCGGGGTACGAGCAGTACTTC. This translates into CASSFGPAGYEQYF.

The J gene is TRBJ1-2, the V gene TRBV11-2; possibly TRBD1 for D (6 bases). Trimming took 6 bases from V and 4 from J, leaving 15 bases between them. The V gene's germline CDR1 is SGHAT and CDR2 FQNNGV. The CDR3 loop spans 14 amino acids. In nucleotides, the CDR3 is TGTGCCAGCAGATCCCTACAGGGAACCTATGGCTACACCTTC. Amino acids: CASRSLQGTYGYTF.

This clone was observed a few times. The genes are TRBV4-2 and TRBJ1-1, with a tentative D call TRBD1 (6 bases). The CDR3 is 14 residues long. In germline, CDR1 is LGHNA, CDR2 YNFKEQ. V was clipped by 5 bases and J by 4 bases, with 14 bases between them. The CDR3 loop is CASSASSRGTEAFF. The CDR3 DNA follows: TGTGCCAGCAGCGCAAGTTCCAGGGGCACTGAAGCTTTCTTT.

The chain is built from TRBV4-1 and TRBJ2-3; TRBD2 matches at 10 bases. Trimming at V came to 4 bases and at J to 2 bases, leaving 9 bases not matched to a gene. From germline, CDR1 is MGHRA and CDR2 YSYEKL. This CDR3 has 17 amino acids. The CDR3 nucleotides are TGCGCCAGCAGCCCGTATTCAGGACTAGCGGTCACAGATACGCAGTATTTT. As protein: CASSPYSGLAVTDTQYF.

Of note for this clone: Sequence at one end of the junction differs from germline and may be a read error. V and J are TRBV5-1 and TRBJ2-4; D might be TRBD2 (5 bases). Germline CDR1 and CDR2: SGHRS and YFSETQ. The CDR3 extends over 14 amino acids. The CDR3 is CASSLGGPENSQYF. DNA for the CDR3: TGCGCCAGCAGCTTGGGAGGGCCTGAAAACAGTCAGTACTTC.

The CDR3 coding sequence is TGTGCCAGCAGCAGCAGGGTAAGTAACACTGAAGCTTTCTTT. Encoded protein: CASSSRVSNTEAFF. The genes are TRBV21-1 and TRBJ1-1; the D segment call TRBD1 is taken from the table without a DNA check. TRBV21-1 is flagged as a pseudogene. The length of the CDR3 is 14 residues.

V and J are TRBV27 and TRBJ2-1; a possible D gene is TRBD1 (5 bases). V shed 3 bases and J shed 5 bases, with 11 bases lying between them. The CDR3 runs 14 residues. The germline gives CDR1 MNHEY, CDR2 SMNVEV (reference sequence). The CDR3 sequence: CASSLRQGNNEQFF. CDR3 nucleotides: TGTGCCAGCAGTTTGCGGCAGGGTAACAATGAGCAGTTCTTC.

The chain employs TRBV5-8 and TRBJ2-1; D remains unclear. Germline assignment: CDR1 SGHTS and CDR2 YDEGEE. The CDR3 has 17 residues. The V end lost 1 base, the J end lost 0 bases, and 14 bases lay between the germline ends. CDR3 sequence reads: CASSLSTSRSSYNEQFF. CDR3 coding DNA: TGTGCCAGCAGCTTGTCGACAAGCCGAAGCTCCTACAATGAGCAGTTCTTC.

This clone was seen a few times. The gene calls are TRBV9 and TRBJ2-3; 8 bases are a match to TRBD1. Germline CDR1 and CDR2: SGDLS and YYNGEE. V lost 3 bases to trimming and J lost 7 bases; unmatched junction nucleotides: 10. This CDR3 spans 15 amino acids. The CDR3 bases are TGTGCCAGCAGCGAGGAGGGCAGGGGGCGATATACGCAGTATTTT. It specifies CASSEEGRGRYTQYF.

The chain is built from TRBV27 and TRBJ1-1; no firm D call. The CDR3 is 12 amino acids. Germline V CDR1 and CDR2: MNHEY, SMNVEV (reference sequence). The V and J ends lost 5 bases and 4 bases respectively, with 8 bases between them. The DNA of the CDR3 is TGTGCCAGCAGTCGCTCCGGCACTGAAGCTTTCTTT. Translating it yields CASSRSGTEAFF.

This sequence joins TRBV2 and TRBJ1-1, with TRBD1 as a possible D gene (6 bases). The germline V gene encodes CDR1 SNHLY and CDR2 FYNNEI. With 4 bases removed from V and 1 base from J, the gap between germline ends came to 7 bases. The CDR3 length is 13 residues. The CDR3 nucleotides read TGTGCCAGCAGTGGAGGGGGGAACACTGAAGCTTTCTTT. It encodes CASSGGGNTEAFF.

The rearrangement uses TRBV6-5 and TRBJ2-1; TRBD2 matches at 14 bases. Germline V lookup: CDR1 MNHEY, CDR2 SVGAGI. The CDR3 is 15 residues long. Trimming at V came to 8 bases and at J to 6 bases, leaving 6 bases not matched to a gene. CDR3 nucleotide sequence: TGTGCCAGCCTCGGGACTAGCGGGAGATCCAATGAGCAGTTCTTC. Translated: CASLGTSGRSNEQFF.

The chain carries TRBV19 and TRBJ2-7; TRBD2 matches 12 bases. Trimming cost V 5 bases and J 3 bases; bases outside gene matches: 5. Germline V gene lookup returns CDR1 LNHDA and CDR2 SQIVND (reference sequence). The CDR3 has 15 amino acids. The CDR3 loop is CASSPSSGRGYEQYF. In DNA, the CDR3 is TGTGCCAGTAGTCCTTCTAGCGGGAGGGGCTACGAGCAGTACTTC.

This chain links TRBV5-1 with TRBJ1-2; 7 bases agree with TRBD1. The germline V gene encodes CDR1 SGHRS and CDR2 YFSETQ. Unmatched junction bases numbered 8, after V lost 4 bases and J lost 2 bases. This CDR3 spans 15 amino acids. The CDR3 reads CASSALEGQNYGYTF. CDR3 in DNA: TGCGCCAGCAGCGCCTTAGAGGGACAGAACTATGGCTACACCTTC.

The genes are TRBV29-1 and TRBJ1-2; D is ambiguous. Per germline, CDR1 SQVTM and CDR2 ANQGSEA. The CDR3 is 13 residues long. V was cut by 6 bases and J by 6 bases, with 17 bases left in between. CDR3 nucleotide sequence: TGCAGCGTCCCTACGACTGGGAGCGATGGCTACACCTTC. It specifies CSVPTTGSDGYTF.

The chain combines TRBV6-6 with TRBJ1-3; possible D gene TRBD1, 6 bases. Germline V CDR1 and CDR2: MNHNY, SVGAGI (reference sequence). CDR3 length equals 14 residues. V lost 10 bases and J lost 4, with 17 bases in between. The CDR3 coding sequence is TGTGCCATCACCGATTCGGGACAAGGAAACACCATATATTTT. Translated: CAITDSGQGNTIYF.